The following is a TCR beta chain sequence with its context. The data are from a study of blood T cell repertoires in COVID-19. In the study overall: Whether acute or convalescent, the COVID-19 samples came from the United States, Italy and Spain. T cells, B-cell-depleted T cells, or PBMCs supplied cDNA or gDNA.

Authors' analysis steps: Reference gene primer amplification in the assay estimated nucleated cell counts. Libraries were prepared by immunoSEQ multiplex PCR; TCRdb keeps only in-frame clonotypes and omits some of them. Clone size and the V and J calls come from that table; the DNA yielded D and trimming. The sample includes around 400,000 clones, around 90% seen only once; the top ten take roughly 1.2%. V dropped 2 bases and J dropped 6 bases, with 4 bases sitting between them. This CDR3 is 11 amino acids long. Germline CDR1 is SGDLS and CDR2 is YYNGEE. The sequencing sample was made of peripheral blood. This receptor was obtained from a man aged 35 to 55 with acute or convalescent COVID-19. The chain employs TRBV9 and TRBJ2-3; unclear D gene. The CDR3 here is CASSVRDTQYF. CDR3 nucleotides: TGTGCCAGCAGCGTGAGGGATACGCAGTATTTT.